Following are 9 T cell receptor beta chains from one sample sequenced in a study of low-dose radiotherapy and immunotherapy resistance in tumors. Alpha and beta chains were covered, as first-strand cDNA relied on TRAV- and TRBV-specific primers. The PCR that amplified TCRs ran for 20 cycles, relying on a constant-region primer and a V-primer adapter. Each CDR3 protein is one row after TCRdb ran MiXCR on the reads. The sample holds around 18,000 distinct CDR3 sequences, over 65% seen once. All receptors come from a human donor with advanced metastatic prostate, ovarian, gallbladder or colorectal cancer (not recorded which). This table probably holds off-target reads from a library built for another chain.

The V call is TRBV20-1, the J call TRBJ1-5; 9 bases are a match to TRBD1. V gave up 3 bases and J gave up 1 base; unmatched junction bases: 1. The germline V gene has CDR1 DFQATT and CDR2 SNEGSKA (reference sequence). The CDR3 runs 14 residues. CDR3 sequence (DNA): TGCAGTGCTAGGGACAGGGGCAGCAATCAGCCCCAGCATTTT. It is translated as CSARDRGSNQPQHF.

This clonotype has a single count. The chain combines TRBV7-2 with TRBJ2-2, with a tentative D call TRBD2 (5 bases). V was cut by 3 bases and J by 8 bases, with 13 bases left in between. Germline V gene sequence: CDR1 SGHTA, CDR2 FQGNSA. The CDR3 contains 14 residues. CDR3 residues: CASSLPQRGGELFF. In DNA form, the CDR3 reads TGTGCCAGCAGCTTGCCCCAGCGAGGGGGGGAGCTGTTTTTT.

The chain employs TRBV28 and TRBJ1-5; TRBD1 agrees at 7 bases. The germline gives CDR1 MDHEN, CDR2 SYDVKM. After removal of 5 bases from V and 5 bases from J, the junction contained 9 bases not matched to a gene. The CDR3 totals 15 residues. CDR3 sequence (DNA): TGTGCCAGCAGTCCACCCGGGACAGTAGATCAGCCCCAGCATTTT. It specifies CASSPPGTVDQPQHF.

This clonotype came up a few times. The DNA for the CDR3 is TGCGCCAGCAGCCAACACCCGGGGAGCTCCTACGAGCAGTACTTC. Protein sequence: CASSQHPGSSYEQYF. The chain is built from TRBV4-3 and TRBJ2-7; possible D gene TRBD2, 5 bases. The CDR3 covers 15 residues. The V gene's germline CDR1 is LGHNA and CDR2 YSLEER. Trimming left V 2 bases short and J 0 bases short, with 11 bases between.

The rearrangement uses TRBV4-2 and TRBJ2-3; 11 bases map to TRBD2. The length of the CDR3 is 18 residues. V lost 1 base and J lost 3; bases outside the gene matches: 9. The germline gives CDR1 LGHNA, CDR2 YNFKEQ. CDR3 amino acids: CASSQGWASGRNTDTQYF. CDR3 bases: TGTGCCAGCAGCCAAGGATGGGCTAGCGGGAGGAATACAGATACGCAGTATTTT.

The V and J genes are TRBV12-3 or TRBV12-4 and TRBJ2-1, with 14 positions matching TRBD2. J gave up 8 bases and V 9 bases, and 12 bases lay outside the gene matches. The CDR3 is made up of 16 amino acids. For the CDR3, the DNA is TGTGCCAGAAGTCCTCGACTAGCGGGAGGGCCATATGAGCAGTTCTTC. This encodes CARSPRLAGGPYEQFF.

The genes are TRBV19 and TRBJ2-5, with 8 nucleotides matching TRBD1. The CDR3 contains 14 residues. V trimming: 5 bases; J trimming: 5 bases; junction bases outside the gene matches: 7. The germline V gene has CDR1 LNHDA and CDR2 SQIVND (reference sequence). DNA of the CDR3: TGTGCCAGTAGTGTCCGCCAGGGGGCGGAGACCCAGTACTTC. This gives the protein CASSVRQGAETQYF.

The chain joins TRBV28 to TRBJ2-7; 10 positions match TRBD2. Germline-derived CDR1 and CDR2 are MDHEN and SYDVKM. This CDR3 contains 15 residues. Trimming cost V 2 bases and J 0 bases; bases outside gene matches: 1. CDR3 coding DNA: TGTGCCAGCAGTTTAACTAGCGGGGCCTCCTACGAGCAGTACTTC. This codes for CASSLTSGASYEQYF.

The chain has TRBV2 and TRBJ2-1; D remains unclear. Germline-derived CDR1 and CDR2 are SNHLY and FYNNEI. V dropped 6 bases and J dropped 4 bases, with 10 bases sitting between them. There are 13 residues in the CDR3. CDR3 in amino acids: CASRVAAYNEQFF. The CDR3 nucleotides read TGTGCCAGCAGGGTCGCAGCATACAATGAGCAGTTCTTC.